This T cell receptor (beta chain) came from a study of cytomegalovirus exposure and HLA in healthy donors. The PCR was carried out with 60 Vbeta primers and 13 Jbeta primers. Data came from immunoSEQ multiplex PCR; TCRdb stores just in-frame clones and leaves some out. Among about 120,000 clones listed, 81% were seen once. Germline lookup yields CDR1 GTSNPN and CDR2 SVGIG (reference sequence). After removal of 3 bases from V and 1 base from J, the junction contained 24 bases not matched to a gene. The CDR3 contains 20 residues. Details on this clone: Its antigen is undetermined.

Study-level points and caveats: Within the data, a cluster of highly shared sequence variants was likely a sequencing artifact.

Sequenced input: PBMCs. The source of this sequence is a woman aged 40 to 50 in good health and CMV-seronegative. The chain couples TRBV30 to TRBJ2-7; 7 bases align to TRBD2. The CDR3 sequence: CAWRISGPSEGRESSYEQYF. The CDR3 DNA sequence: TGTGCCTGGAGGATTTCCGGACCTTCGGAGGGGCGGGAGTCTTCCTACGAGCAGTACTTC.